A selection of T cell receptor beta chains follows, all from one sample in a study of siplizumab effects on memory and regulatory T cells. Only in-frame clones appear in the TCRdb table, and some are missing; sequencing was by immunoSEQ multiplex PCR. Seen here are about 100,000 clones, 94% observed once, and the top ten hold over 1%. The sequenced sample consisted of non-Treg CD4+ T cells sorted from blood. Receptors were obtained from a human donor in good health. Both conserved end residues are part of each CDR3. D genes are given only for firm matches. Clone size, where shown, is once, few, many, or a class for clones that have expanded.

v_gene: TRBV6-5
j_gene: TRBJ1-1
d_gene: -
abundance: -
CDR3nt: TGTGCCAGCAGCTCCGGGACCGCTTACACTGAAGCTTTCTTT
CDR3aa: CASSSGTAYTEAFF

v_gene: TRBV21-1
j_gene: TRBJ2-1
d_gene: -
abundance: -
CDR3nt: TGTGCCAGCAGCGGCGTACTAACAGGGGTCGGCAATGAGCAGTTCTTC
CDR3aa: CASSGVLTGVGNEQFF

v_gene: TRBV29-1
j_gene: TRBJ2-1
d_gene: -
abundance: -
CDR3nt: TGCGCTGGGGGCAGGGGATTACTAGGTGAGCAGTTCTTC
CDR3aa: CAGGRGLLGEQFF

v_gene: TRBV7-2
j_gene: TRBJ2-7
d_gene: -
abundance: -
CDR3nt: TGTGCCAGCAGCCCCCAATCAGGGGTGGGCTACGAGCAGTACTTC
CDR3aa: CASSPQSGVGYEQYF

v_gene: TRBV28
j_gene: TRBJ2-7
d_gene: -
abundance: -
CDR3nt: TGTGCCTCCAGGGGGGGAAACTCCTACGAGCAGTACTTC
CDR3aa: CASRGGNSYEQYF

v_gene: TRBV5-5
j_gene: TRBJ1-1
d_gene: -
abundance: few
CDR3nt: TGTGCCAGCAGCGACTTTGGAGGGGGGAACACTGAAGCTTTCTTT
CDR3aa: CASSDFGGGNTEAFF

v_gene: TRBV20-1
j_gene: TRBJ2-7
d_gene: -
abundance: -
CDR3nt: TGCAGTGCTAGTCCTTCCTACGAGCAGTACTTC
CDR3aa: CSASPSYEQYF

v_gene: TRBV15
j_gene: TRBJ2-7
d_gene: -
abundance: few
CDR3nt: TGTGCCACCAGCAGAGATGCCGGCGGTTTTTACGAGCAGTACTTC
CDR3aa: CATSRDAGGFYEQYF

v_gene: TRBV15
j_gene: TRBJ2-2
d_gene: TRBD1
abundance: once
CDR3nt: TGTGCCACCAGCAGAGGGGGAGTATACCGAAGGGACAGACCGAACACCGGGGAGCTGTTTTTT
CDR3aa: CATSRGGVYRRDRPNTGELFF

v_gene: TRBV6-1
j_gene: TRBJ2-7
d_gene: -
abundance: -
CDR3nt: TGTGCCAGCATTCAGGGACCCCTAAACTACGAGCAGTACTTC
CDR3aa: CASIQGPLNYEQYF

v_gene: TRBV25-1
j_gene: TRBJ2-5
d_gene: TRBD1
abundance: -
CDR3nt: TGTGCCACCCGACAGGGGGCTAGGGAGACCCAGTACTTC
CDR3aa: CATRQGARETQYF

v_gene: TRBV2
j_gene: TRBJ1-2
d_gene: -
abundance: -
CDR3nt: TGTGCCAGCAGTATACTTCTCGGTGGCTACACCTTC
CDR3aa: CASSILLGGYTF

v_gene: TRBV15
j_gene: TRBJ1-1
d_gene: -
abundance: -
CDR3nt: TGTGCCACCAGCAGAGGAGGGGTTGAAGCTTTCTTT
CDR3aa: CATSRGGVEAFF

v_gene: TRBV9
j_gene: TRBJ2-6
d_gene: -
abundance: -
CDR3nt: TGTGCCAGCAGCGTAGGGCAGGCTGGGGCCAACGTCCTGACTTTC
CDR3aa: CASSVGQAGANVLTF

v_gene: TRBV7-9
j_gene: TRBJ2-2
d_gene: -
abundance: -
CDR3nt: TGTGCCAGCAGCTTAGTAGCAGGGCGGACCGGGGAGCTGTTTTTT
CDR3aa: CASSLVAGRTGELFF

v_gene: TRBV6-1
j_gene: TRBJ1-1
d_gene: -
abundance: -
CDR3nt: TGTGCCAGCAGTTCCCCAGGTTCGGAAGCTTTCTTT
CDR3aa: CASSSPGSEAFF

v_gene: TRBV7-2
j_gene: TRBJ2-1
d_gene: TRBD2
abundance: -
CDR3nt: TGTGCCAGCAGCTTACTGGGAGTAGCGGGGTACAATGAGCAGTTCTTC
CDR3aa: CASSLLGVAGYNEQFF

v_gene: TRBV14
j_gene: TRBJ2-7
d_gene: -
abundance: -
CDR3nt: TGTGCCAGCAGCCAAGGGGGCGGGTACGAGCAGTACTTC
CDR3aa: CASSQGGGYEQYF

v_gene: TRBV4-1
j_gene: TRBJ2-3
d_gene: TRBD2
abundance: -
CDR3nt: TGCGCCAGCAGCCAAGAGCGTGGGACTAGCGGGAGGCCAGATACGCAGTATTTT
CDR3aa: CASSQERGTSGRPDTQYF

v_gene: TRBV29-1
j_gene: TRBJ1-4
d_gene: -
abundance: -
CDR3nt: TGCAGCGTTGAGGTGGGGGAAAAACTGTTTTTT
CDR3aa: CSVEVGEKLFF

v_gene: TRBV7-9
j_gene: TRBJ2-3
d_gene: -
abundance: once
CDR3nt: TGTGCCAGCAGCCGGGGACATTGGGGTTCCACAGATACGCAGTATTTT
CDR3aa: CASSRGHWGSTDTQYF

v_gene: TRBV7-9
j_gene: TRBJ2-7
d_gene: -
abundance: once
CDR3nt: TGTGCCAGCAGCTTAGCCGGGGCCTACGAGCAGTACTTC
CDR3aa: CASSLAGAYEQYF

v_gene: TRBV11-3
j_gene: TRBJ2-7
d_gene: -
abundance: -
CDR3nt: TGTGCCAGCAGCCCGGACCGGGACGGCTCCGAGCAGTACTTC
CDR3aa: CASSPDRDGSEQYF

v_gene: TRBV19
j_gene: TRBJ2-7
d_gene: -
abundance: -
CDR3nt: TGTGCCAGTAGTATAGAGATGTCGGGCGAGCAGTACTTC
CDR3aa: CASSIEMSGEQYF

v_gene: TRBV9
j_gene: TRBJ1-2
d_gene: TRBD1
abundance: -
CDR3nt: TGTGCCAGCAGCGTAGGAGGGGGCATGTATGGCTACACCTTC
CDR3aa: CASSVGGGMYGYTF

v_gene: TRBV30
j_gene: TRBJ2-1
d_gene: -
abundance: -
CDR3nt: TGTGCCTGGAGTGTACAAGGGGATGAGCAGTTCTTC
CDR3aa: CAWSVQGDEQFF

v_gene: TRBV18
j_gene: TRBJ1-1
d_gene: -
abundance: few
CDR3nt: TGTGCCAGCTCACCGGATCGGGGCACTGAAGCTTTCTTT
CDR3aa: CASSPDRGTEAFF

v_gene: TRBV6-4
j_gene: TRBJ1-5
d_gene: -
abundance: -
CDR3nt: TGTGCCAGCAGCCGGGTCAGCAATCAGCCCCAGCATTTT
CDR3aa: CASSRVSNQPQHF

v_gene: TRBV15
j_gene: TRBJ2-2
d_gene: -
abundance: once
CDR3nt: TGTGCCACCAGCGGACAGAACACCGGGGAGCTGTTTTTT
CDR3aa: CATSGQNTGELFF

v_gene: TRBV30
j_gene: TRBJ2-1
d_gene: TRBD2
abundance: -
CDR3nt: TGTGCCTGGAGTGCAATAAGCGGGAGTAGGGGTGAGCAGTTCTTC
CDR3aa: CAWSAISGSRGEQFF

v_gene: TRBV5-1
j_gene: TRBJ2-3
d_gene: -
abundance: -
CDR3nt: TGCGCCAGCACTAGTAGATGGGGGTCAGATACGCAGTATTTT
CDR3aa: CASTSRWGSDTQYF